The rows below give T cell receptor beta chains drawn from one sample of a study of neoadjuvant anti-PD-1 for oral cavity cancer. The assay was immunoSEQ multiplex PCR, and TCRdb's table has in-frame clones only and misses some. The sample lists roughly 46,000 clones, about 76% occurring once. Specimen: PBMCs, collected after nivolumab (anti-PD-1) treatment. The source of these receptors is a person aged 35-79 years with oral cavity squamous cell carcinoma. Both conserved end residues are trimmed from each CDR3. Each record gives: V gene, J gene, CDR3 protein.

TRBV11-2	TRBJ1-2	ASSSTRAAGAGYT
TRBV13	TRBJ1-5	ASSLGHLNQPQH
TRBV28	TRBJ1-2	ASIKSLTGDGYT
TRBV7-2	TRBJ2-7	ASSLGRQYEQY
TRBV28	TRBJ1-1	ASSLPGTGETEAF
TRBV9	TRBJ2-2	ASSVVATGGSGELF
TRBV19	TRBJ2-7	ASSGRYEQY
TRBV6-4	TRBJ2-1	ASSDSDRGGNEQF
TRBV5-1	TRBJ2-2	ASSPGRGLNTGELF
TRBV2	TRBJ1-1	ASSQSVNTEAF
TRBV11-3	TRBJ1-1	ASSLEPGNTEAF
TRBV7-9	TRBJ2-3	ASSLGGSGRSLATDTQY
TRBV10-3	TRBJ1-2	AISALDRGHNGYT
TRBV10-3	TRBJ1-6	AISRDNDSPLH
TRBV4-1	TRBJ2-1	ASSQGGYSYNEQF
TRBV7-2	TRBJ2-7	ASSSGQDLFYEQY
TRBV5-1	TRBJ2-2	ASSPGLAAGELF
TRBV9	TRBJ2-2	ASSPLGGGAGTGELF
TRBV5-4	TRBJ1-2	ASSLVGGAGYT
TRBV7-9	TRBJ1-5	ASSDGGVYQPQH
TRBV6-4	TRBJ1-1	ASSRVWNTEAF
TRBV5-5	TRBJ1-6	ASSLSLLPGLLEPLH
TRBV7-6	TRBJ1-1	ASSRPTGANTEAF
TRBV28	TRBJ1-5	ASSFRARQPQH
TRBV6-1	TRBJ1-1	ASGRANTEAF
TRBV19	TRBJ2-1	ATQLAGSYNEQF
TRBV7-8	TRBJ2-7	ASSGGAGSPYEQY
TRBV10-1	TRBJ2-7	ASSEYGASYEQY
TRBV5-6	TRBJ1-1	ASSLGGGGGAF
TRBV18	TRBJ1-2	ASSPRTQGRANYGYT
TRBV6-5	TRBJ1-1	ASSPFGRLNTEAF
TRBV10-1	TRBJ2-7	ASSEGPFSEQY
TRBV2	TRBJ1-1	ASSELMNTEAF
TRBV5-1	TRBJ2-1	ASSLTGGPPYNEQF
TRBV27	TRBJ2-7	ASSLLGSSGEQY
TRBV4-2	TRBJ2-1	ASSQDTPGLRKIYNEQF
TRBV19	TRBJ2-3	ASRKGGIGTDTQY
TRBV29-1	TRBJ2-2	SVATGGWHGELF
TRBV5-1	TRBJ1-1	ASSLVVNTEAF
TRBV4-1	TRBJ1-2	ASSQDGGFYGYT
TRBV19	TRBJ1-3	ASTGTVSGNTIY
TRBV10-2	TRBJ2-1	ASSDTGGVSSYNEQF